This record looks at one TCR beta chain sequence and its context. These data originate in a study of control samples from healthy donors and cancer patients. Assay: immunoSEQ multiplex PCR; the TCRdb copy retains only in-frame clones and omits some. The table shows fewer than 300,000 clones, with roughly four fifths occurring only once. Germline V gives CDR1 SGHVS, CDR2 FQNEAQ. The length of the CDR3 is 11 residues. The V and J ends lost 6 bases and 4 bases respectively, with 6 bases between them. The receptor comes from an older woman with lung cancer. Sequenced: PBMCs. The chain links TRBV7-8 to TRBJ1-1; D is unclear. The CDR3 nucleotides read TGTGCCAGCAGGGATCTCACTGAAGCTTTCTTT. It encodes CASRDLTEAFF.